This T cell receptor (beta chain) comes out of a study of T cells in Graves' hyperthyroidism and ophthalmopathy. The CDR3 covers 16 residues. Looked up from germline, CDR1 is MDHEN and CDR2 is SYDVKM. V lost 5 bases and J lost 4; bases outside the gene matches: 7. This clonotype appeared many times. TCR beta CDR3 sequences were amplified from RNA transcripts. A set of HTBI primers served as the primers for a first-round RT-PCR of the TCR CDR3. TCRdb re-called the multiplex PCR reads through MiXCR, storing one row per CDR3 protein. Of some 620,000 distinct CDR3 sequences in the sample, around 15% were seen once. An absence of ophthalmopathy progression within 18 months meant stable Graves' hyperthyroidism. These patients, aged 18 to 65, had recently diagnosed hyperthyroidism lasting under 2 months. Diagnoses were established using clinical symptoms, serum thyroxine and TRAb, thyroid ultrasound and orbital computed tomography. PBMCs were collected from a roughly 9.7 ml volume of fresh peripheral blood.

The sequenced sample was blood. V gene TRBV28 combines with J gene TRBJ2-2; TRBD1 matches 10 bases. The receptor was derived from a woman in her twenties or thirties with Graves' hyperthyroidism. DNA of the CDR3: TGTGCCAGCAGTCTCCTGACAGGGGGCGGCACCGGGGAGCTGTTTTTT. Amino acid sequence: CASSLLTGGGTGELFF.